The next 29 T cell receptor beta chains were all read from a single sample in a study of shared clonotypes between healthy human individuals. The repertoire was sequenced with immunoSEQ multiplex PCR; TCRdb's copy has only in-frame clones and lacks some. Of about 2.4 million clones listed, around nine tenths are singletons. The sample taken for sequencing was naive CD4+ T cells sorted from blood. Indicated subset: CD45RA+ positively selected. The receptor source for this set is a young man in good health.

The chain has TRBV9 and TRBJ2-7, with 11 bases identical to TRBD2. This CDR3 is built from 16 residues. Germline CDR1 is SGDLS and CDR2 is YYNGEE. J was trimmed by 7 bases and V by 0 bases; bases with no gene match: 9. The CDR3 spells CASSVGGLAGRLEQYF. CDR3 bases: TGTGCCAGCAGCGTAGGTGGACTAGCGGGCCGTTTGGAGCAGTACTTC.

The CDR3 sequence: CASSEFRAATGELFF. The CDR3 DNA is TGTGCCAGCAGTGAGTTTCGGGCGGCCACCGGGGAGCTGTTTTTT. The rearrangement uses TRBV6-1 and TRBJ2-2; D not certain. The CDR3 runs 15 residues. Between the trimmed V and J ends, which lost 3 bases and 4 bases, there was a span of 12 bases. Per germline, CDR1 MNHNS and CDR2 SASEGT.

The J gene is TRBJ2-1, the V gene TRBV5-1; D not certain. The V end was cut by 7 bases, the J end by 5 bases, with 16 bases between. The V gene's germline CDR1 is SGHRS and CDR2 YFSETQ. The CDR3 has 14 residues. The CDR3 protein is CASCQGAPNNEQFF. The CDR3 bases are TGCGCCAGCTGTCAAGGTGCTCCCAACAATGAGCAGTTCTTC. The entire variable domain, with the rest obtained from reference TRBV5-1 and TRBJ2-1, is as follows: KAGVTQTPRYLIKTRGQQVTLSCSPISGHRSVSWYQQTPGQGLQFLFEYFSETQRNKGNFPGRFSGRQFSNSRSEMNVSTLELGDSALYLCASCQGAPNNEQFFGPGTRLTVL.

The chain couples TRBV10-3 to TRBJ2-6; TRBD1 is a possible D gene (6 bases). This CDR3 spans 13 amino acids. Germline V gene data show CDR1 as ENHRY and CDR2 as SYGVKD. Trimming removed 8 bases from V and 4 bases from J, with 9 bases in between. DNA for the CDR3: TGTGCCATCGGGACATCCGGGGCCAACGTCCTGACTTTC. It codes for CAIGTSGANVLTF.

The chain joins TRBV5-4 to TRBJ1-1, with 8 bases that match TRBD1. The length of the CDR3 is 12 residues. Per the germline V gene, CDR1 is SGHNT and CDR2 is YYREEE (reference sequence). J lost 8 bases, V lost 4 bases, and 4 bases had no gene match. As DNA, the CDR3 is TGTGCCAGCAGCCTCGGGGACAGGGAAGCTTTCTTT. This sequence encodes CASSLGDREAFF.

The chain uses TRBV6-5 and TRBJ1-1; the D gene is possibly TRBD1 (6 bases). The V gene lost 10 bases and the J gene lost 0 bases, with 18 bases spanning the gap. Germline V gene sequence: CDR1 MNHEY, CDR2 SVGAGI. CDR3 size: 15 residues. The CDR3 bases are TGTGCCACCATCGGGGGCAGGGCCATGAACACTGAAGCTTTCTTT. This sequence encodes CATIGGRAMNTEAFF.

This clone was recorded only once. This chain links TRBV15 with TRBJ2-5; perhaps TRBD1 as D (6 bases). CDR3 length: 16 residues. V was clipped by 1 base and J by 0 bases, with 12 bases between them. Germline V lookup: CDR1 LNHNV, CDR2 YYDKDF (reference sequence). The CDR3 reads CATSRVSTGYQETQYF. CDR3 sequence (DNA): TGTGCCACCAGCAGAGTTTCTACAGGGTACCAAGAGACCCAGTACTTC.

This sequence joins TRBV6-4 and TRBJ1-3; the D gene is possibly TRBD1 (5 bases). The V gene lost 11 bases and the J gene lost 4 bases, with 21 bases spanning the gap. Germline V gives CDR1 MRHNA, CDR2 SNTAGT. This CDR3 contains 15 residues. The CDR3 DNA follows: TGTGCCTCCAAGAAACAGGCCTCTGCCGGAAACACCATATATTTT. Encoded protein: CASKKQASAGNTIYF.

The chain has TRBV2 and TRBJ2-1, with 7 bases that match TRBD1. The CDR3 totals 16 residues. After removal of 6 bases from V and 0 bases from J, the junction contained 8 bases not matched to a gene. From germline, CDR1 is SNHLY and CDR2 FYNNEI. For the CDR3, the DNA is TGTGCCAGCAGCCACCCGGGACAGAGCTCCTACAATGAGCAGTTCTTC. It codes for CASSHPGQSSYNEQFF.

V gene TRBV7-2 combines with J gene TRBJ2-2; D uncertain. The CDR3 is 15 amino acids. Per the germline V gene, CDR1 is SGHTA and CDR2 is FQGNSA. V shed 1 base and J shed 4 bases, with 10 bases lying between them. CDR3 region: CASSLVIGFTGELFF. In nucleotides, the CDR3 is TGTGCCAGCAGCTTAGTTATCGGGTTCACCGGGGAGCTGTTTTTT. Looking up the rest from reference TRBV7-2 and TRBJ2-2 gives the full variable domain: GAGVSQSPSNKVTEKGKDVELRCDPISGHTALYWYRQSLGQGLEFLIYFQGNSAPDKSGLPSDRFSAERTGGSVSTLTIQRTQQEDSAVYLCASSLVIGFTGELFFGEGSRLTVL.

The chain has TRBV29-1 and TRBJ2-7; possibly TRBD1 for D (5 bases). Per the germline V gene, CDR1 is SQVTM and CDR2 is ANQGSEA. The CDR3 covers 13 residues. The ends were cut back, 3 bases at V and 0 bases at J, with 9 bases in the middle. CDR3 sequence (DNA): TGCAGCGTTGACGACAGAAGCTCCTACGAGCAGTACTTC. Translation: CSVDDRSSYEQYF.

Comments on this clone: Other DNA sequences from this sample encode an identical CDR3 as well. CDR3 nucleotide sequence: TGTGCCAGCAGCTTGGCGGGACAGGGGAACACTGAAGCTTTCTTT. Translating gives CASSLAGQGNTEAFF. The rearrangement joins TRBV5-4 to TRBJ1-1; 9 positions agree with TRBD1. V gave up 0 bases and J gave up 1 base; unmatched junction bases: 1. The CDR3 is 15 amino acids. Germline V CDR1 and CDR2: SGHNT, YYREEE (reference sequence).

The rearrangement links TRBV15 to TRBJ2-2; the D is unclear. V lost 1 base and J 4 bases, leaving 4 bases between the germline ends. This CDR3 region has 13 residues. The germline V gene has CDR1 LNHNV and CDR2 YYDKDF (reference sequence). CDR3 sequence reads: CATSRGGTGELFF. CDR3 nucleotides: TGTGCCACCAGCAGAGGAGGCACCGGGGAGCTGTTTTTT. The variable domain in full, completed from reference TRBV15 and TRBJ2-2, reads DAMVIQNPRYQVTQFGKPVTLSCSQTLNHNVMYWYQQKSSQAPKLLFHYYDKDFNNEADTPDNFQSRRPNTSFCFLDIRSPGLGDTAMYLCATSRGGTGELFFGEGSRLTVL.

This chain joins TRBV7-2 and TRBJ1-5, with D maybe TRBD1 (6 bases). The CDR3 spans 15 residues. Germline V CDR1 and CDR2: SGHTA, FQGNSA. Trimming took off 5 bases at V and 7 bases at J, with 18 bases between the two ends. The CDR3 is CASSPQAGVQQPQHF. The CDR3 bases are TGTGCCAGCAGCCCCCAAGCAGGGGTGCAGCAGCCCCAGCATTTT.

Details on this clone: This same CDR3 is encoded by further DNA sequences in the sample. The chain couples TRBV27 to TRBJ2-7; D gene uncertain. The CDR3 loop spans 13 amino acids. Germline V gene lookup returns CDR1 MNHEY and CDR2 SMNVEV (reference sequence). Trimming took 2 bases from V and 2 from J, leaving 7 bases between them. The CDR3 protein is CASSLGRPYEQYF. CDR3 DNA sequence: TGTGCCAGCAGTTTAGGACGGCCCTACGAGCAGTACTTC.

The chain carries TRBV2 and TRBJ1-1; possibly TRBD1 for D (5 bases). V dropped 4 bases and J dropped 9 bases, with 15 bases sitting between them. The CDR3 contains 13 residues. Germline values: CDR1 SNHLY, CDR2 FYNNEI. Written as DNA, the CDR3 is TGTGCCAGCAGTGTCCGGGACCGAGGAAAAGCTTTCTTT. Its protein product is CASSVRDRGKAFF.

Here the CDR3 reads CASSFRGTGGFQPQHF. In nucleotides, the CDR3 is TGTGCCAGCAGCTTTAGGGGGACAGGGGGCTTTCAGCCCCAGCATTTT. V and J are TRBV5-8 and TRBJ1-5; 12 nucleotides align to TRBD1. Germline V gene lookup returns CDR1 SGHTS and CDR2 YDEGEE. The CDR3 sequence is 16 residues long. V lost 2 bases, J lost 6 bases, and 6 bases stayed unmatched.

This chain uses TRBV7-9 with TRBJ2-5; TRBD1 aligns across 10 bases. The germline V gene has CDR1 SEHNR and CDR2 FQNEAQ (reference sequence). Losses at the gene ends were 8 bases for V and 4 bases for J; bases not matched to a gene: 10. The CDR3 covers 15 residues. This CDR3 reads CASAETGGRRETQYF. DNA of the CDR3: TGTGCCAGCGCGGAGACAGGGGGCCGGAGAGAGACCCAGTACTTC.

This clone was seen a single time. The chain uses TRBV7-8 and TRBJ2-7, with a possible D match to TRBD2 (6 bases). Per the germline V gene, CDR1 is SGHVS and CDR2 is FQNEAQ. The V gene lost 5 bases and the J gene lost 0 bases, with 11 bases spanning the gap. The length of the CDR3 is 14 residues. This CDR3 is CASSLSGTSYEQYF. As DNA, the CDR3 is TGTGCCAGCAGCCTTAGCGGTACCTCCTACGAGCAGTACTTC.

The chain joins TRBV27 to TRBJ1-2, with D uncertain. The CDR3 length is 13 residues. V gave up 5 bases and J gave up 2 bases, with 9 bases separating them. Germline V gene data show CDR1 as MNHEY and CDR2 as SMNVEV (reference sequence). The CDR3 nucleotides are TGTGCCAGCAGTCGGAGCGACAACTATGGCTACACCTTC. The encoded protein is CASSRSDNYGYTF.

The chain has TRBV10-3 and TRBJ2-3; 7 nucleotides agree with TRBD1. V lost 7 bases to trimming and J lost 9 bases; unmatched junction nucleotides: 4. There are 11 residues in the CDR3. Germline values: CDR1 ENHRY, CDR2 SYGVKD. The CDR3 nucleotides are TGTGCCATCACCGACAGGGACACGCAGTATTTT. This gives the protein CAITDRDTQYF.

J is TRBJ2-7 and V is TRBV5-1; 12 bases match TRBD2. V lost 4 bases and J lost 7; bases outside the gene matches: 3. Per germline, CDR1 SGHRS and CDR2 YFSETQ. The CDR3 is made up of 13 amino acids. The chain's CDR3 is CASSQGTSGEQYF. In nucleotides, the CDR3 is TGCGCCAGCAGCCAGGGGACTAGCGGGGAGCAGTACTTC.

In nucleotides, the CDR3 is TGTGCCAGCAGCCCACTAGCGGGAGAGAAAAACACCGGGGAGCTGTTTTTT. Translated: CASSPLAGEKNTGELFF. The V gene is TRBV11-2, the J gene TRBJ2-2; 11 nucleotides match TRBD2. With V trimmed by 5 bases and J by 2 bases, 7 bases remained unmatched. The V gene's germline CDR1 is SGHAT and CDR2 FQNNGV. The CDR3 runs to 17 residues.

J is TRBJ2-7 and V is TRBV5-4, with 13 bases matching TRBD2. The germline V gene has CDR1 SGHNT and CDR2 YYREEE (reference sequence). J was trimmed by 2 bases and V by 4 bases; bases with no gene match: 6. CDR3 length: 16 residues. The DNA of the CDR3 is TGTGCCAGCAGCCTTGGGACTAGCGGGGTGGCCTACGAGCAGTACTTC. Translated: CASSLGTSGVAYEQYF.

This chain joins TRBV11-2 and TRBJ2-1; 9 bases are shared with TRBD2. V was pared by 4 bases and J by 10 bases, with 8 bases of the junction left unmatched. CDR3 length: 14 residues. Germline CDR1 is SGHAT and CDR2 is FQNNGV. The CDR3 DNA reads as TGTGCCAGCAGCTACCCCGGACTAGCGAGGGAGCAGTTCTTC. As protein: CASSYPGLAREQFF.

The chain joins TRBV5-4 to TRBJ2-1, with TRBD1 matching 8 bases. CDR1 is SGHNT and CDR2 is YYREEE in the germline V gene (reference sequence). The CDR3 loop spans 15 amino acids. The J segment lost 8 bases and the V segment lost 0 bases, leaving 7 bases of the junction unmatched. Here the CDR3 DNA reads TGTGCCAGCAGCTTGGGAGACAGGGGCCATTATGAGCAGTTCTTC. It encodes CASSLGDRGHYEQFF.

The chain links TRBV5-1 to TRBJ2-7; 10 nucleotides line up with TRBD1. This CDR3 has 16 amino acids. Germline V gene lookup returns CDR1 SGHRS and CDR2 YFSETQ. J was trimmed by 5 bases and V by 3 bases; bases with no gene match: 11. The DNA for the CDR3 is TGCGCCAGCAGCTCCATCGACAGGGGGCGCCTGGACGAGCAGTACTTC. This gives the protein CASSSIDRGRLDEQYF. Drawing the rest from reference TRBV5-1 and TRBJ2-7, the complete variable domain is KAGVTQTPRYLIKTRGQQVTLSCSPISGHRSVSWYQQTPGQGLQFLFEYFSETQRNKGNFPGRFSGRQFSNSRSEMNVSTLELGDSALYLCASSSIDRGRLDEQYFGPGTRLTVT.

For this clone: Other DNA sequences within the sample encode an identical CDR3. The chain carries TRBV6-5 and TRBJ2-3; D is ambiguous. The germline V gene encodes CDR1 MNHEY and CDR2 SVGAGI. The CDR3 loop spans 11 amino acids. V was pared by 5 bases and J by 2 bases, with 2 bases between. The CDR3 loop reads CASSNTDTQYF. Written as DNA, the CDR3 is TGTGCCAGCAGTAACACAGATACGCAGTATTTT.

Turning to this clone: The junction departs from germline at one end; a sequencing error may be responsible. The chain uses TRBV20-1 and TRBJ2-4; D may be TRBD2 (5 bases). CDR1 and CDR2 (germline): DFQATT, SNEGSKA (reference sequence). The CDR3 loop spans 11 amino acids. For the CDR3, the DNA is TGCAGTGCTGTCCGGACTCGGGCAACGCGGTTC. This translates into CSAVRTRATRF.